This TCR beta chain was profiled in a study of T cell repertoires in cytomegalovirus infection. The CDR3 has 15 residues. Germline lookup yields CDR1 SEHNR and CDR2 FQNEAQ (reference sequence). V was pared by 4 bases and J by 5 bases, with 7 bases of the junction left unmatched. This clonotype was recorded at least ten times. TCRdb reanalysed the reads using MiXCR and keeps one entry per CDR3 protein. Among under 800,000 distinct CDR3 sequences, approximately 24% were seen once, and the ten largest hold 7% to 9%. This TCR derives from a human donor in good health (CMV status not recorded). Some clones in this sample may be carry-over from other donors' samples. The sequencing input was CD8+ T cells from PBMCs. V usage is TRBV7-9 and J usage is TRBJ2-1; 8 bases are a match to TRBD1. The CDR3 loop is CASSSGQGTDNEQFF. In DNA form, the CDR3 reads TGTGCCAGCAGCTCTGGACAGGGTACGGACAATGAGCAGTTCTTC.